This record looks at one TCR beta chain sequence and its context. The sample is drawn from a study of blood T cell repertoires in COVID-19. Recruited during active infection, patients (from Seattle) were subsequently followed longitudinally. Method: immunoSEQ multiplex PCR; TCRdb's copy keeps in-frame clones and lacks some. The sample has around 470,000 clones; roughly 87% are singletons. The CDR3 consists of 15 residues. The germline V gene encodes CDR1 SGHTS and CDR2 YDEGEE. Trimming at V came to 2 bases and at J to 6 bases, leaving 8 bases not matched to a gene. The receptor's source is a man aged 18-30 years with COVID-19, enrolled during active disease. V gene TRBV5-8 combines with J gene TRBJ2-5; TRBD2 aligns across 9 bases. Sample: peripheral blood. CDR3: CASSFFLAGPQTQYF. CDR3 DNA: TGTGCCAGCAGCTTTTTCCTAGCGGGGCCCCAGACCCAGTACTTC. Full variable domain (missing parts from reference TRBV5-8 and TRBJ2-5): EAGVTQSPTHLIKTRGQQATLRCSPISGHTSVYWYQQALGLGLQFLLWYDEGEERNRGNFPPRFSGRQFPNYSSELNVNALELEDSALYLCASSFFLAGPQTQYFGPGTRLLVL.